These 10 T cell receptor beta chains were sequenced from one sample in a study of human T cells and chemical hapten exposure. Time point specified: healthy volunteer bleed at 2 weeks. Total RNA was isolated from unfractionated whole blood. TCRdb reprocessed the RACE reads with MiXCR, giving one entry per CDR3 protein. Among about 130,000 distinct CDR3 sequences listed, approximately 9.5% were seen once. The sequencing input was whole blood. The receptor set was obtained from a male donor in good health. Some clones in this sample may be carry-over from other donors' samples.

The chain recombines TRBV7-9 with TRBJ1-5; 9 bases are a match to TRBD1. Germline values: CDR1 SEHNR, CDR2 FQNEAQ (reference sequence). The CDR3 has 16 residues. V dropped 5 bases and J dropped 4; count of bases not matched to a gene: 9. CDR3 in DNA: TGTGCCAGCAGCCCAATCACAGGGGGCAGGAATCAGCCCCAGCATTTT. Protein sequence: CASSPITGGRNQPQHF.

The chain recombines TRBV29-1 with TRBJ1-3; maybe TRBD1 (5 bases). The CDR3 is 14 amino acids. V shed 6 bases and J shed 0 bases, with 12 bases lying between them. Germline values: CDR1 SQVTM, CDR2 ANQGSEA. CDR3 coding DNA: TGCAGCGTAGGGGACCTCTACTCTGGAAACACCATATATTTT. Translated: CSVGDLYSGNTIYF.

The sample holds a few counts of this clonotype. V usage is TRBV6-5 and J usage is TRBJ2-7; D is undetermined. The length of the CDR3 is 14 residues. Per germline, CDR1 MNHEY and CDR2 SVGAGI. V lost 2 bases and J 2 bases, leaving 10 bases between the germline ends. CDR3 loop: CASSYSPGTYEQYF. In DNA, the CDR3 is TGTGCCAGCAGTTACAGCCCAGGAACCTACGAGCAGTACTTC.

The chain employs TRBV6-1 and TRBJ1-1; no reliable D call. Trimming removed 8 bases at V and 3 bases at J, with 13 bases between. Germline V gene sequence: CDR1 MNHNS, CDR2 SASEGT. This CDR3 contains 13 residues. The CDR3 loop reads CASGVYLDTEAFF. CDR3 bases: TGTGCCAGCGGGGTTTATTTGGACACTGAAGCTTTCTTT.

This clonotype was found many times. The chain uses TRBV18 and TRBJ2-1; 10 positions agree with TRBD2. This CDR3 contains 16 residues. The trim removed 0 bases at V and 4 bases at J, leaving 3 bases unmatched. Germline V gene lookup returns CDR1 KGHSH and CDR2 LQKENI. The CDR3: CASSPPASGGYNEQFF. For the CDR3, the DNA is TGTGCCAGCTCACCACCGGCTAGCGGGGGATACAATGAGCAGTTCTTC. Together with reference TRBV18 and TRBJ2-1, the CDR3 gives the full variable domain: NAGVMQNPRHLVRRRGQEARLRCSPMKGHSHVYWYRQLPEEGLKFMVYLQKENIIDESGMPKERFSAEFPKEGPSILRIQQVVRGDSAAYFCASSPPASGGYNEQFFGPGTRLTVL.

This clonotype was counted between two and nine times. This rearrangement joins TRBV14 to TRBJ2-5, with D uncertain. V shed 3 bases and J shed 4 bases, with 15 bases lying between them. The CDR3 has 15 residues. The germline V gene has CDR1 SGHDN and CDR2 FVKESK. The CDR3 protein is CASSQRVRSRETQYF. In DNA form, the CDR3 reads TGTGCCAGCAGCCAGAGAGTCAGGTCCCGAGAGACCCAGTACTTC. The variable domain in full, completed from reference TRBV14 and TRBJ2-5, reads EAGVTQFPSHSVIEKGQTVTLRCDPISGHDNLYWYRRVMGKEIKFLLHFVKESKQDESGMPNNRFLAERTGGTYSTLKVQPAELEDSGVYFCASSQRVRSRETQYFGPGTRLLVL.

This clonotype was counted a few times. The chain recombines TRBV12-3 or TRBV12-4 with TRBJ1-2, with no clear D. Trimming pared 2 bases from V and 5 bases from J, leaving 12 bases between. CDR3 size: 14 residues. The CDR3 bases are TGTGCCAGCAGTTTACGAGGCGTCGGTTATGGCTACACCTTC. Protein sequence: CASSLRGVGYGYTF.

This clonotype was recorded a few times. The chain employs TRBV5-6 and TRBJ1-1; D gene ambiguous. Germline loops: CDR1 SGHDT, CDR2 YYEEEE. The CDR3 contains 14 residues. V was trimmed by 4 bases and J by 2 bases, leaving 12 bases between them. The DNA for the CDR3 is TGTGCCAGCAGCCTGGTGTCGGGCAACACTGAAGCTTTCTTT. It yields the protein CASSLVSGNTEAFF.

The chain joins TRBV3-1 to TRBJ2-3; D remains unclear. The V end was cut by 2 bases, the J end by 0 bases, with 9 bases between. This CDR3 contains 15 residues. Per germline, CDR1 LGHDT and CDR2 YNNKEL (reference sequence). This chain's CDR3 is CASSQRVSSTDTQYF. The CDR3 DNA reads as TGTGCCAGCAGCCAACGTGTATCTAGCACAGATACGCAGTATTTT.

The rearrangement links TRBV20-1 to TRBJ1-6; 9 nucleotides align to TRBD1. CDR1 and CDR2 (germline): DFQATT, SNEGSKA (reference sequence). V trimming: 0 bases; J trimming: 8 bases; junction bases outside the gene matches: 5. The CDR3 has 15 residues. The CDR3 nucleotides read TGCAGTGCTAGAGATCCCCGACAGGGGGATTCACCCCTCCACTTT. It specifies CSARDPRQGDSPLHF.